This entry concerns a single T cell receptor (beta chain). The data derive from a study of blood T cell repertoires in COVID-19. The overall study: The study drew acute and convalescent COVID-19 samples from the United States, Italy and Spain. PBMCs, B-cell-depleted T cells, or T cells provided the cDNA or gDNA that made up the material.

TCRdb's copy holds only in-frame clones and misses some; the assay was immunoSEQ multiplex PCR. The sample holds more than 65,000 clones, roughly 80% seen once. The receptor's source is a woman older than 75 with acute or convalescent COVID-19. The sample taken for sequencing was peripheral blood.

DNA for the CDR3: TGTGCCAGCAGCCAAGGGCCCACAGATCAAGAGACCCAGTACTTC. It is translated as CASSQGPTDQETQYF. The chain links TRBV3-1 (or the pseudogene TRBV3-2) to TRBJ2-5; D call uncertain. V lost 1 base and J lost 2, with 11 bases in between. CDR3 length: 15 residues. Germline CDR1 and CDR2: LGHDT and YNNKEL (reference sequence).